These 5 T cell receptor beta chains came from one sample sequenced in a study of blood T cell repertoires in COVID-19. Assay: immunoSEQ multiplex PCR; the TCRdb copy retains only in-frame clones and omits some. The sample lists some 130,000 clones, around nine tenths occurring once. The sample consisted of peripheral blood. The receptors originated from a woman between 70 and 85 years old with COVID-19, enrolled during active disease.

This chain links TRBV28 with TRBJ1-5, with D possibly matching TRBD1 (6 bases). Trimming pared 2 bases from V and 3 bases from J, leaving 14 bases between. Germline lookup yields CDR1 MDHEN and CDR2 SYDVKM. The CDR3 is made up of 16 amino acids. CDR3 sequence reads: CASSLAGVRPNQPQHF. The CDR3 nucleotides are TGTGCCAGCAGTTTAGCAGGGGTAAGGCCCAATCAGCCCCAGCATTTT.

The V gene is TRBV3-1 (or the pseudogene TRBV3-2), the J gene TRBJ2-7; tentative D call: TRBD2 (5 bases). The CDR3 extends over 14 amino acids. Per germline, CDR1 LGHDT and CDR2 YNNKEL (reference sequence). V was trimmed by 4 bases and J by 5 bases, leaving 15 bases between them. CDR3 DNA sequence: TGTGCCAGCAGCCGGACGGAGGTCCCGGACGAGCAGTACTTC. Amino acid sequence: CASSRTEVPDEQYF.

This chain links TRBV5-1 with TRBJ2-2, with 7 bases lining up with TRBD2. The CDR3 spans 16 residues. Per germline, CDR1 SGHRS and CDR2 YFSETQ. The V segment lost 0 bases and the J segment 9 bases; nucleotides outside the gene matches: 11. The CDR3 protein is CASSLVFGGTTRELFF. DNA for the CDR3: TGCGCCAGCAGCTTGGTTTTCGGGGGGACGACCAGGGAGCTGTTTTTT.

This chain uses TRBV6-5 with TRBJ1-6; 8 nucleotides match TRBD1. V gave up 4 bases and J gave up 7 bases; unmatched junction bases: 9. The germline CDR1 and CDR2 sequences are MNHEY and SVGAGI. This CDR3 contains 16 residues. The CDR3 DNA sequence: TGTGCCAGCAGTTCCGGGGACAGGTTGGGGAATTCACCCCTCCACTTT. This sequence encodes CASSSGDRLGNSPLHF.

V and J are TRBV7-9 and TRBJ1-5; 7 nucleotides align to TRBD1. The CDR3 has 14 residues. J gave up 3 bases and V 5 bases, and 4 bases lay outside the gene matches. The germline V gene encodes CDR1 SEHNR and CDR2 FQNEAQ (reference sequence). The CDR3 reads CASSLQGINQPQHF. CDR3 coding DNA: TGTGCCAGCAGCCTACAGGGGATCAATCAGCCCCAGCATTTT.